A selection of T cell receptor beta chains follows, all from one sample in a study of blood T cell repertoires in COVID-19. Assay used: immunoSEQ multiplex PCR; TCRdb lists only in-frame clones, some missing. The table records around 310,000 clones, over 75% of them present only once. Material for sequencing was peripheral blood. These receptors were taken from a young woman with COVID-19, enrolled during active disease. Each CDR3 is given without its conserved first and last residue. Each record gives: V gene, J gene, CDR3 length, CDR3 protein.

v_gene: TRBV7-2; j_gene: TRBJ1-1; len: 13; CDR3aa: ASSLNQGSVTEAF
v_gene: TRBV28; j_gene: TRBJ2-2; len: 13; CDR3aa: ASSAGTGGPGELF
v_gene: TRBV4-2; j_gene: TRBJ1-1; len: 12; CDR3aa: ASSLATRGTEAF
v_gene: TRBV25-1; j_gene: TRBJ1-1; len: 13; CDR3aa: ASSGGVVPRAEAF
v_gene: TRBV4-1; j_gene: TRBJ1-1; len: 10; CDR3aa: ASSLDFTEAF
v_gene: TRBV11-2; j_gene: TRBJ2-2; len: 13; CDR3aa: ASSPRGLNTGELF
v_gene: TRBV7-3; j_gene: TRBJ2-2; len: 11; CDR3aa: ASSLQATGELF
v_gene: TRBV6-5; j_gene: TRBJ2-7; len: 10; CDR3aa: ASGRGSYEQY
v_gene: TRBV28; j_gene: TRBJ1-1; len: 12; CDR3aa: ASSPRQGGTEAF
v_gene: TRBV7-2; j_gene: TRBJ2-7; len: 13; CDR3aa: ASSKTSGSGGEQY
v_gene: TRBV6-5; j_gene: TRBJ2-1; len: 11; CDR3aa: ASSRDRGNEQF
v_gene: TRBV19; j_gene: TRBJ1-5; len: 15; CDR3aa: ASSITSGQARNQPQH
v_gene: TRBV7-3; j_gene: TRBJ2-1; len: 12; CDR3aa: ASSSPEGGNEQF
v_gene: TRBV11-2; j_gene: TRBJ2-1; len: 14; CDR3aa: ASTDLGLAGAGEQF
v_gene: TRBV6-6; j_gene: TRBJ1-4; len: 10; CDR3aa: ASSYSSEKLF